Each of the 10 T cell receptor beta chains below was sequenced from the same sample in a study of cytomegalovirus exposure and HLA in healthy donors. Vbeta (60) and Jbeta (13) primers were used in the PCR. Sequenced by immunoSEQ multiplex PCR; TCRdb stores in-frame clones only, minus some. The repertoire holds 90,000 to 150,000 clones, with roughly 70% as singletons. The specimen sequenced was PBMCs. All receptors come from a woman between 40 and 55 years old in good health and CMV-seropositive.

As to this clone: The same CDR3 arises from other DNA sequences in this sample as well. V usage is TRBV4-3 and J usage is TRBJ2-7; possible D gene TRBD2, 5 bases. Germline-derived CDR1 and CDR2 are LGHNA and YSLEER. V lost 0 bases and J lost 3, with 6 bases in between. This CDR3 has 13 amino acids. CDR3 coding DNA: TGCGCCAGCAGCCAAGATCGGGGCTACGAGCAGTACTTC. Protein product: CASSQDRGYEQYF.

The chain recombines TRBV5-1 with TRBJ2-3; 9 positions match TRBD2. This CDR3 has 15 residues. Trimming removed 3 bases from V and 2 bases from J; junction bases left unmatched: 4. CDR1 and CDR2 from the germline V gene are SGHRS and YFSETQ. CDR3 coding DNA: TGCGCCAGCAGCTCGATAGCGGGGGTCACAGATACGCAGTATTTT. It is translated as CASSSIAGVTDTQYF.

The chain links TRBV28 to TRBJ2-7, with 8 bases aligning to TRBD2. Germline assignment: CDR1 MDHEN and CDR2 SYDVKM. V shed 4 bases, J shed 3 bases, and the junction held 5 bases outside the gene matches. The CDR3 is 14 residues long. CDR3 coding DNA: TGTGCCAGCAGTTCCGCAAGCGGGAGCTACGAGCAGTACTTC. Translating it yields CASSSASGSYEQYF.

The chain recombines TRBV5-1 with TRBJ1-5; 8 positions match TRBD1. Germline values: CDR1 SGHRS, CDR2 YFSETQ. V trimming: 0 bases; J trimming: 5 bases; junction bases outside the gene matches: 10. CDR3 size: 17 residues. The CDR3 region is CASSLDETGQGHQPQHF. The CDR3 DNA reads TGCGCCAGCAGCTTGGATGAAACCGGACAGGGTCATCAGCCCCAGCATTTT.

V is TRBV4-3 and J is TRBJ1-3, with 9 nucleotides matching TRBD1. Germline V CDR1 and CDR2: LGHNA, YSLEER. J gave up 5 bases and V 0 bases, and 11 bases lay outside the gene matches. The CDR3 has 18 amino acids. The CDR3 bases are TGCGCCAGCAGCCAAGATTGGACAGGGGAAATATGGAGAAACACCATATATTTT. Translated: CASSQDWTGEIWRNTIYF.

This clone was found once. The genes are TRBV25-1 and TRBJ1-2; 7 positions match TRBD1. The J segment lost 4 bases and the V segment lost 2 bases, leaving 7 bases of the junction unmatched. CDR1 is MGHDK and CDR2 is SYGVNS in the germline V gene. The CDR3 spans 15 residues. The CDR3 here is CASSETGEPLYGYTF. CDR3 in DNA: TGTGCCAGCAGTGAAACAGGGGAGCCCCTCTATGGCTACACCTTC.

CDR3 protein: CASSQIDLVAYGEQFF. The CDR3 DNA reads as TGCGCCAGCAGCCAGATCGATCTAGTGGCGTATGGTGAGCAGTTCTTC. The rearrangement links TRBV4-1 to TRBJ2-1; D remains ambiguous. The CDR3 runs to 16 residues. Germline CDR1 is MGHRA and CDR2 is YSYEKL. V was pared by 3 bases and J by 9 bases, with 21 bases between.

The V call is TRBV2, the J call TRBJ1-6; unclear D gene. The CDR3 is 15 residues long. The V gene's germline CDR1 is SNHLY and CDR2 FYNNEI. V dropped 9 bases and J dropped 0 bases, with 12 bases sitting between them. CDR3 residues: CASTASSSYNSPLHF. Written as DNA, the CDR3 is TGTGCCAGTACAGCCTCGAGCTCCTATAATTCACCCCTCCACTTT.

In this sample, this clone turned up once. The rearrangement uses TRBV5-8 and TRBJ2-7; 14 nucleotides align to TRBD2. CDR3 size: 17 residues. Trimming removed 4 bases from V and 5 bases from J; junction bases left unmatched: 11. Germline CDR1 reads SGHTS; CDR2 reads YDEGEE. Here the CDR3 DNA reads TGTGCCAGCAGCGGGACAGGGAAGACTAGCGGGAGGGACGAGCAGTACTTC. This gives the protein CASSGTGKTSGRDEQYF.

The chain carries TRBV29-1 and TRBJ2-1; D possibly corresponds to TRBD2 (7 bases). Per the germline V gene, CDR1 is SQVTM and CDR2 is ANQGSEA. The V end lost 3 bases, the J end lost 2 bases, and 8 bases lay between the germline ends. This CDR3 is 13 amino acids long. The CDR3 region has the DNA TGCAGCGTTGAGGGGGGGCCCTACAATGAGCAGTTCTTC. Amino acid sequence: CSVEGGPYNEQFF.